The 19 T cell receptor beta chains listed next were all sequenced from one sample in a study of Ad26.COV2.S vaccination and SARS-CoV-2 variants. This sample's treatment: 19 received Ad26.COV2.S at low or high dose, single or two shots; a few received placebo; per-sample allocation not given. Specimen acquisition occurred on day 63 following the initial vaccine or placebo injection. The protocol was immunoSEQ multiplex PCR, while the TCRdb copy is restricted to in-frame clones and leaves out a portion. The top ten hold about 2.4% of the sample, which has around 450,000 clones, roughly 87% seen once. The sequencing used peripheral blood, collected in a trial of Ad26.COV2.S vaccine versus placebo. The receptor set was obtained from a person between 18 and 59 years old who received the Ad26.COV2.S COVID-19 vaccine or a placebo.

This sequence joins TRBV15 and TRBJ2-4, with D unresolved. CDR3 length equals 16 residues. Trimming stripped 1 base from V and 0 bases from J, with 10 bases between. Germline V gene lookup returns CDR1 LNHNV and CDR2 YYDKDF (reference sequence). In DNA, the CDR3 is TGTGCCACCAGCAGAGGTGGGATTCTAGCCAAAAACATTCAGTACTTC. Residues: CATSRGGILAKNIQYF.

The chain uses TRBV5-6 and TRBJ1-1; D is uncertain. Trimming cost V 0 bases and J 6 bases, with 3 bases left between them. Germline CDR1 reads SGHDT; CDR2 reads YYEEEE. This CDR3 contains 11 residues. The CDR3 loop reads CASSLEAEAFF. The CDR3 nucleotides are TGTGCCAGCAGCTTGGAGGCTGAAGCTTTCTTT.

V is TRBV27 and J is TRBJ2-3; 7 bases fit TRBD2. Germline-derived CDR1 and CDR2 are MNHEY and SMNVEV (reference sequence). The CDR3 contains 17 residues. The trim removed 5 bases at V and 2 bases at J, leaving 13 bases unmatched. CDR3 coding DNA: TGTGCCAGCAGTCAGACATGGGCTAGCGGAAACACAGATACGCAGTATTTT. Protein: CASSQTWASGNTDTQYF.

In its sample, this clone was seen a few times. The chain is built from TRBV28 and TRBJ1-1; D perhaps matches TRBD1 (5 bases). CDR1 is MDHEN and CDR2 is SYDVKM in the germline V gene. CDR3 size: 14 residues. Trimming took 3 bases from V and 4 from J, leaving 12 bases between them. The CDR3 sequence: CASSLAGRGTEAFF. The CDR3 coding sequence is TGTGCCAGCAGTTTGGCGGGGAGGGGCACTGAAGCTTTCTTT. Full variable domain (missing parts from reference TRBV28 and TRBJ1-1): DVKVTQSSRYLVKRTGEKVFLECVQDMDHENMFWYRQDPGLGLRLIYFSYDVKMKEKGDIPEGYSVSREKKERFSLILESASTNQTSMYLCASSLAGRGTEAFFGQGTRLTVV.

The chain couples TRBV30 to TRBJ2-1; a possible D gene is TRBD2 (5 bases). CDR1 is GTSNPN and CDR2 is SVGIG in the germline V gene (reference sequence). The CDR3 has 13 residues. V was trimmed by 5 bases and J by 4 bases, leaving 12 bases between them. CDR3 in amino acids: CAWAPRGYNEQFF. CDR3 nucleotide sequence: TGTGCCTGGGCCCCCAGAGGGTACAATGAGCAGTTCTTC.

The V and J genes are TRBV27 and TRBJ1-4; D uncertain. The ends were cut back, 8 bases at V and 2 bases at J, with 9 bases in the middle. Per the germline V gene, CDR1 is MNHEY and CDR2 is SMNVEV (reference sequence). This CDR3 has 13 amino acids. CDR3 region: CASRPETNEKLFF. CDR3 coding DNA: TGTGCCAGCCGACCAGAGACTAATGAAAAACTGTTTTTT. The full variable domain, in which reference TRBV27 and TRBJ1-4 provide the parts outside the CDR3, is EAQVTQNPRYLITVTGKKLTVTCSQNMNHEYMSWYRQDPGLGLRQIYYSMNVEVTDKGDVPEGYKVSRKEKRNFPLILESPSPNQTSLYFCASRPETNEKLFFGSGTQLSVL.

J is TRBJ2-1 and V is TRBV7-8; TRBD2 matches at 7 bases. This CDR3 is 17 amino acids long. The V segment lost 6 bases and the J segment 0 bases; nucleotides outside the gene matches: 11. Germline lookup yields CDR1 SGHVS and CDR2 FQNEAQ. CDR3 residues: CASSPWGAGSSYNEQFF. The CDR3 coding sequence is TGTGCCAGCAGTCCGTGGGGAGCGGGAAGCTCCTACAATGAGCAGTTCTTC.

The rearrangement joins TRBV4-3 to TRBJ2-3; 11 positions agree with TRBD2. Germline-derived CDR1 and CDR2 are LGHNA and YSLEER. Trimming at V came to 3 bases and at J to 6 bases, leaving 2 bases not matched to a gene. The CDR3 runs 14 residues. The CDR3 protein is CASSHRLAGDTQYF. The CDR3 nucleotides read TGCGCCAGCAGCCACCGACTAGCGGGGGATACGCAGTATTTT.

The V call is TRBV7-3, the J call TRBJ2-3; 9 nucleotides line up with TRBD1. The CDR3 is 14 residues long. V dropped 2 bases and J dropped 5; count of bases not matched to a gene: 2. The germline V gene has CDR1 SGHTA and CDR2 FQGTGA. The CDR3 DNA follows: TGTGCCAGCAGCTTAGACAGGGGGGGAGATACGCAGTATTTT. Its translation is CASSLDRGGDTQYF.

The V call is TRBV11-3, the J call TRBJ2-3, with D uncertain. CDR1 is SGHNT, CDR2 YENEEA, per germline. CDR3 length equals 14 residues. Deletions cut 8 bases from V and 1 base from J, with 13 bases between. CDR3 protein: CASVPRRGTDTQYF. CDR3 nucleotide sequence: TGTGCCAGCGTACCCAGGAGAGGCACAGATACGCAGTATTTT.

V and J are TRBV9 and TRBJ2-6, with D uncertain. The germline V gene has CDR1 SGDLS and CDR2 YYNGEE. The CDR3 contains 16 residues. Trimming shortened V by 0 bases and J by 8 bases, and 15 bases separated the two germline ends. The CDR3 is CASSVETFPIPNVLTF. CDR3 DNA sequence: TGTGCCAGCAGCGTAGAGACCTTTCCTATTCCCAACGTCCTGACTTTC.

This clone was recorded once. V and J are TRBV13 and TRBJ2-2; possibly TRBD1 for D (6 bases). V lost 4 bases, J lost 0 bases, and 12 bases lay in between. The CDR3 has 16 residues. Germline CDR1 is PRHDT and CDR2 is FYEKMQ (reference sequence). This CDR3 reads CASSYSGTPNTGELFF. Here the CDR3 DNA reads TGTGCCAGCAGCTATTCCGGGACACCGAACACCGGGGAGCTGTTTTTT.

The V call is TRBV5-1, the J call TRBJ2-1, with 8 positions matching TRBD2. V trimming: 3 bases; J trimming: 10 bases; junction bases outside the gene matches: 12. The CDR3 spans 15 residues. Looked up from germline, CDR1 is SGHRS and CDR2 is YFSETQ. The CDR3 DNA follows: TGCGCCAGCAGCTCCCCCTCGAGCGGGAGTCAGGAGCAGTTCTTC. Its protein is CASSSPSSGSQEQFF.

The rearrangement uses TRBV2 and TRBJ2-3; TRBD2 aligns across 11 bases. This CDR3 has 13 residues. The trim removed 11 bases at V and 2 bases at J, leaving 3 bases unmatched. Germline values: CDR1 SNHLY, CDR2 FYNNEI. The CDR3 here is CAGGLADTDTQYF. In DNA, the CDR3 is TGTGCCGGGGGACTAGCGGACACAGATACGCAGTATTTT.

The V and J genes are TRBV4-3 and TRBJ2-7; no clear D gene. The germline V and J ends were trimmed by 0 bases and 1 base, with 10 bases remaining between them. CDR3 length: 15 residues. Germline V gives CDR1 LGHNA, CDR2 YSLEER. CDR3: CASSQEPGQSYEQYF. In DNA, the CDR3 is TGCGCCAGCAGCCAAGAACCTGGTCAGTCCTACGAGCAGTACTTC.

This clone was found once. The chain links TRBV4-3 to TRBJ1-4, with 7 bases matching TRBD1. The J segment lost 6 bases and the V segment lost 1 base, leaving 5 bases of the junction unmatched. CDR3 length: 15 residues. Germline V gives CDR1 LGHNA, CDR2 YSLEER. CDR3 sequence: CASSQGGGHDEKLFF. The CDR3 DNA sequence: TGCGCCAGCAGCCAAGGAGGGGGCCACGATGAAAAACTGTTTTTT.

This chain links TRBV5-6 with TRBJ1-1, with D unresolved. V lost 2 bases and J 0 bases, leaving 14 bases between the germline ends. The CDR3 covers 16 residues. Germline values: CDR1 SGHDT, CDR2 YYEEEE. CDR3: CASSFGGRKMNTEAFF. The CDR3 DNA reads as TGTGCCAGCAGCTTCGGCGGACGGAAAATGAACACTGAAGCTTTCTTT. The complete variable domain, with remaining parts taken from reference TRBV5-6 and TRBJ1-1, reads DAGVTQSPTHLIKTRGQQVTLRCSPKSGHDTVSWYQQALGQGPQFIFQYYEEEERQRGNFPDRFSGHQFPNYSSELNVNALLLGDSALYLCASSFGGRKMNTEAFFGQGTRLTVV.

This sequence joins TRBV6-6 and TRBJ2-1, with 8 bases lining up with TRBD1. Trimming cost V 5 bases and J 9 bases; bases outside gene matches: 9. This CDR3 is 14 amino acids long. Germline CDR1 and CDR2: MNHNY and SVGAGI (reference sequence). The CDR3 region is CASSPRTGRGEQFF. The CDR3 bases are TGTGCCAGCAGTCCAAGGACAGGGCGGGGTGAGCAGTTCTTC.

CDR3 residues: CASNPASYNEQFF. The CDR3 nucleotides are TGTGCCAGCAATCCGGCCTCCTACAATGAGCAGTTCTTC. The genes are TRBV28 and TRBJ2-1; D uncertain. Germline V gives CDR1 MDHEN, CDR2 SYDVKM. Trimming removed 7 bases from V and 0 bases from J, with 7 bases in between. This CDR3 region has 13 residues.